This T cell receptor (beta chain) was sequenced during a study of blood T cells in healthy people across ages. Sample-barcoded 5' priming and a J-beta primer mix drove a second PCR of roughly 6 to 12 cycles. Samples each returned at least 2.5 million CDR3-containing paired-end reads. Each CDR3 protein is one row after TCRdb ran MiXCR on the 5' RACE reads. The repertoire has approximately 580,000 distinct CDR3 sequences, less than 25% of them found once; the top ten carry approximately 8.7%. Donation came from healthy Caucasian individuals in Russia who were aged 6 to 90. Isolated per sample were at least 6 million PBMCs. This CDR3 region has 15 residues. V gave up 5 bases and J gave up 8 bases; unmatched junction bases: 10. Germline V lookup: CDR1 SEHNR, CDR2 FQNEAQ (reference sequence). These data were also filed under a second study, of T cells of mothers and their children. That report adds: No T cell clones of persistent microchimeric origin were detected.

The sequence was collected from a boy between 10 and 17 years old in good health. Sequencing was performed on blood. J is TRBJ2-5 and V is TRBV7-9, with 11 nucleotides matching TRBD1. CDR3 in DNA: TGTGCCAGCAGCGCGGACAGGGGGCCGGCGATCACCCAGTACTTC. Amino acids: CASSADRGPAITQYF.